A single T cell receptor (beta chain) is shown here with its context. Time point here: pretreatment peripheral blood. This entry comes from a study of PD-L1 blockade in urothelial cancer. Study overall: Patients commenced atezolizumab in about 2014, and it was given at 1,200 mg intravenously every 3 weeks. Analyses were performed on blood at 3 weeks after treatment start (the second dose) and at 6 weeks.

The ends were cut back, 0 bases at V and 4 bases at J, with 15 bases in the middle. The CDR3 runs 16 residues. Germline V gene sequence: CDR1 SNHLY, CDR2 FYNNEI. The templates were synthetic TCR analogs, and they were spiked into each PCR. Clones were sequenced by immunoSEQ multiplex PCR, and TCRdb holds only the in-frame ones, with some missing. Of under 20,000 clones detected, approximately 90% appear once; the ten largest clones hold about 12%. The chain combines TRBV2 with TRBJ1-2, with D perhaps TRBD1 (6 bases). This clonotype was obtained from a man between 70 and 80 years old with urothelial cancer. Sequenced material: PBMCs, taken around atezolizumab (anti-PD-L1) treatment. The CDR3 sequence: CASSEAALRTVYGYTF. The CDR3 region has the DNA TGTGCCAGCAGTGAAGCTGCCTTAAGGACAGTCTATGGCTACACCTTC.